The sequence of this T cell receptor (beta chain) was determined in a study of glioma-infiltrating T cells after dendritic cell vaccination. The CDR3 covers 14 residues. Germline CDR1 is SGHVS and CDR2 is FQNEAQ. V lost 4 bases and J lost 2, with 12 bases in between. TCRdb keeps only in-frame clones here, not all; method: immunoSEQ multiplex PCR. The sample yields fewer than 40,000 clones, 90% seen once. The chain joins TRBV7-8 to TRBJ2-7; D is uncertain. This specimen was blood, taken before dendritic cell vaccination. The receptor was isolated from a human donor with glioblastoma. DNA of the CDR3: TGTGCCAGCAGCTCACATATACTAACCTACGAGCAGTACTTC. Residues: CASSSHILTYEQYF.